This TCR beta chain appears in the sequencing data of a study of blood T cell repertoires in COVID-19 (dated by TCRdb to about 2020). At the level of the whole study: Samples covering the acute and convalescent phases of COVID-19 were provided by collaborators in the United States, Italy and Spain. The repertoires were made available in a free public database intended to serve as a resource for research on the immune response to SARS-CoV-2. The prospective study material was composed of cDNA or gDNA derived from T cells, B-cell-depleted T cells, or PBMCs. Sample metadata almost always included a de-identified subject ID, COVID-19 status, age in years and sex. Samples came from the ongoing ImmuneRACE study (first 160 participants) plus 1,254 subjects from 6 global collaborators. Where available, HLA class I and class II types were taken from metadata supplied by the sample provider and were not determined by assay-based typing. The dataset comprised deeply sampled blood TCRbeta repertoires from subjects exposed to, actively infected with, or recovered from COVID-19.

Comment on this clone: Its antigen target is currently unknown. Qualities for individual bases were not recorded, and no much larger clone is one base off.

Whole blood was collected in K2EDTA tubes by collaborating institutions according to the institutions' own protocols. For TCRbeta analysis, collaborators shipped samples as frozen whole blood, isolated PBMCs, or DNA extracted from either of those sample types. TCRbeta CDR3 regions were amplified from genomic DNA by means of the immunoSEQ Assay, a bias-controlled multiplex PCR. As for the original processing: Within the assay, amplification of reference gene primers was used to estimate how many nucleated cells each sample contained. Sequence reads were collapsed and filtered to measure the absolute abundance of every unique TCRbeta CDR3 rearrangement. For each sample, productive Simpson clonality was calculated as the square root of Simpson's diversity index over productive rearrangements. TCRdb provides this immuneACCESS table in a form limited to in-frame rearrangements. Some clones are lacking; in checked studies, under half of them reflect an unresolved V gene, and why the rest are absent is not known. From that table come the V and J calls and clone size; the DNA was used to work out D and trimming. A total of around 130,000 clones appear in this sample, 80% to 90% of them only once. The ten biggest clones cover about 2.1% of the sample.

The CDR3 spans 12 residues, from the cysteine through the phenylalanine. Here the CDR3 DNA is all that survives: 36 bases in frame from base 1. The germline V gene encodes CDR1 KGHSH and CDR2 LQKENI. V drops 3 bases and J drops 8 bases, leaving 8 bases in between. Summary of the overall study and its limitations: The quantity of clinical and demographic metadata differed by source and by participant and was supplied without curation.

The sequence came from a woman aged 45-60 years with acute or convalescent COVID-19. The chain is assembled from TRBV18 and TRBJ1-5; the D gene is perhaps TRBD1, on 5 matching bases. The material sequenced was peripheral blood. The nucleotide sequence is TGTGCCAGCTCACCGGGACTGGAGCCCCAGCATTTT. This gives the protein CASSPGLEPQHF. The entire variable domain, with the stretches around the CDR3 drawn from the reference TRBV18 and TRBJ1-5 proteins, is NAGVMQNPRHLVRRRGQEARLRCSPMKGHSHVYWYRQLPEEGLKFMVYLQKENIIDESGMPKERFSAEFPKEGPSILRIQQVVRGDSAAYFCASSPGLEPQHFGDGTRLSIL.